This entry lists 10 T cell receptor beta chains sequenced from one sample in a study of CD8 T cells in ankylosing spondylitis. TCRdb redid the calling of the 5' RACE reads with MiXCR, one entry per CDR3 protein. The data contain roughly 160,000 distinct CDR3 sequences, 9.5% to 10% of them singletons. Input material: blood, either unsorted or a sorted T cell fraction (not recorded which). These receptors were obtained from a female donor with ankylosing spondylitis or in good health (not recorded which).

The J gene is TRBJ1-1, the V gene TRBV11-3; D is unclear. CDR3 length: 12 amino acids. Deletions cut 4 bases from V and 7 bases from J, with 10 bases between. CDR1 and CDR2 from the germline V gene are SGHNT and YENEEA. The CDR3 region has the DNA TGTGCCAGCAGCTCGGACGGAAATGAAGCTTTCTTT. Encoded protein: CASSSDGNEAFF.

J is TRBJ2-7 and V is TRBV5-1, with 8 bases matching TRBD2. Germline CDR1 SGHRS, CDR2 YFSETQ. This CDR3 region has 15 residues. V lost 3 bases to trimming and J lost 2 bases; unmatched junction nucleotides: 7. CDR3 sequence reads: CASSSQRAGAYEQYF. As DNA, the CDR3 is TGCGCCAGCAGCTCCCAAAGAGCGGGGGCCTACGAGCAGTACTTC.

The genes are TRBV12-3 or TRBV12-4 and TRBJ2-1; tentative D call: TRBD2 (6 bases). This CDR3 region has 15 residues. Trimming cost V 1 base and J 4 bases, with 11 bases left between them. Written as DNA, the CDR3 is TGTGCCAGCAGTTTAGTTCCTAGCGTTTACAATGAGCAGTTCTTC. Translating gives CASSLVPSVYNEQFF.

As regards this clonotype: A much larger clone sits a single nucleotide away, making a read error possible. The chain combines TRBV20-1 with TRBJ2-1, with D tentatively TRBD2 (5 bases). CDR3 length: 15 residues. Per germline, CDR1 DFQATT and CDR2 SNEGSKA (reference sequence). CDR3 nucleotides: TGCGGTGCTAGACCCTTCACCAGCGGCTCGAATGAGCAGTTCTTC. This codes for CGARPFTSGSNEQFF.

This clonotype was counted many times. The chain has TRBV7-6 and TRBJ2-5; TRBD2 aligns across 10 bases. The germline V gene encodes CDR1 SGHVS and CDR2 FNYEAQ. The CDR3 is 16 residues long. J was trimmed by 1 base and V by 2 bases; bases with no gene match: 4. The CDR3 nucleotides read TGTGCCAGCAGCTTAAGGACTAGCGGCAGCCAAGAGACCCAGTACTTC. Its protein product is CASSLRTSGSQETQYF.

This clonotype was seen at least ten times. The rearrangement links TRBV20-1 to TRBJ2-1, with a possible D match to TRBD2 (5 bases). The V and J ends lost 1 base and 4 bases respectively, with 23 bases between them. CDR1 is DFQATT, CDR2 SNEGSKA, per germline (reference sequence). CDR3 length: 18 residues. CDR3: CSARVETTPGEEYNEQFF. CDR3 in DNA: TGCAGTGCTAGAGTGGAGACTACCCCAGGAGAGGAGTACAATGAGCAGTTCTTC.

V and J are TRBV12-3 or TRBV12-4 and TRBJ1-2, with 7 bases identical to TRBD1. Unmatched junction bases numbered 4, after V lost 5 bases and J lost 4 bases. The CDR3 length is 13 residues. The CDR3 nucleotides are TGTGCCAGCAGTAGACAGGGTGGCTATGGCTACACCTTC. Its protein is CASSRQGGYGYTF.

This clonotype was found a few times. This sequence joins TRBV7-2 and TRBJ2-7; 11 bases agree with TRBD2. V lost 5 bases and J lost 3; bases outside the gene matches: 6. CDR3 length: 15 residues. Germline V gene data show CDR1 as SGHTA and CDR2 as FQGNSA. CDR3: CASSVSGRAFYEQYF. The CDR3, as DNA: TGTGCCAGCAGCGTTAGCGGGAGGGCCTTCTACGAGCAGTACTTC. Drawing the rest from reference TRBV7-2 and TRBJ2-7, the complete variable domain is GAGVSQSPSNKVTEKGKDVELRCDPISGHTALYWYRQSLGQGLEFLIYFQGNSAPDKSGLPSDRFSAERTGGSVSTLTIQRTQQEDSAVYLCASSVSGRAFYEQYFGPGTRLTVT.

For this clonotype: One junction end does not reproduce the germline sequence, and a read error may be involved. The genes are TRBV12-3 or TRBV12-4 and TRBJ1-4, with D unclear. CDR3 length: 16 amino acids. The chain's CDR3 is CASNPLGLGTDEKLFF. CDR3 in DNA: TGTGCCAGCAACCCCCTTGGGTTAGGAACTGATGAAAAACTGTTTTTT.

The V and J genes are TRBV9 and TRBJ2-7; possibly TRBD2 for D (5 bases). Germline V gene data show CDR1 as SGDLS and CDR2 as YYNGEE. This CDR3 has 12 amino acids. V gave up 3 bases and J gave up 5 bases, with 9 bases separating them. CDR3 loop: CASSGTRNEQYF. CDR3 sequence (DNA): TGTGCCAGCAGCGGGACTCGAAACGAGCAGTACTTC.